These T cell receptor beta chains were read from a single sample in a study of T cells in localized non-small cell lung cancer. The data were produced by immunoSEQ multiplex PCR, yet TCRdb's version contains in-frame clones alone and is incomplete. In the table there are approximately 34,000 clones, around 85% of which are singletons. Specimen: peripheral blood, collected before any cancer treatment. These receptor sequences come from a woman between 40 and 69 years old with stage I lung adenocarcinoma. Each CDR3 is given with its conserved first and last residue. The order of the fields is clone size, D gene, J gene, V gene, CDR3 DNA, CDR3 protein. The D gene is left open where the match is weak. Only some rows state a clone size, as once, few, many or a class for expanded clones.

clone_size: -; d_call: TRBD2; j_call: TRBJ2-3; v_call: TRBV28; cdr3_nt: TGTGCCAGCAGTTTGAGGCGTGATAGCGGGGGGAGCACAGATACGCAGTATTTT; cdr3_aa: CASSLRRDSGGSTDTQYF
clone_size: -; d_call: TRBD2; j_call: TRBJ2-7; v_call: TRBV19; cdr3_nt: TGTGCCAGTGGACTAGCTTTGGGAGAGCAGTACTTC; cdr3_aa: CASGLALGEQYF
clone_size: -; d_call: TRBD1; j_call: TRBJ1-6; v_call: TRBV19; cdr3_nt: TGTGCCAGTAGTACGGGACAGAATAATTCACCCCTCCACTTT; cdr3_aa: CASSTGQNNSPLHF
clone_size: once; d_call: TRBD1; j_call: TRBJ2-7; v_call: TRBV18; cdr3_nt: TGTGCCAGCTCGGTAGGACAGGGAATGGGCGAGCAGTACTTC; cdr3_aa: CASSVGQGMGEQYF
clone_size: -; d_call: -; j_call: TRBJ2-5; v_call: TRBV20-1; cdr3_nt: TGCAGTGGGCTTTCCCAAGAGACCCAGTACTTC; cdr3_aa: CSGLSQETQYF
clone_size: -; d_call: -; j_call: TRBJ2-3; v_call: TRBV7-7; cdr3_nt: TGTGCCAGCAGCTTCAACCTGGGGGGCCGGGCAGATACGCAGTATTTT; cdr3_aa: CASSFNLGGRADTQYF
clone_size: -; d_call: -; j_call: TRBJ2-6; v_call: TRBV6-4; cdr3_nt: TGTGCCAGCAGTCTTCACTCTGGGGCCAACGTCCTGACTTTC; cdr3_aa: CASSLHSGANVLTF
clone_size: -; d_call: TRBD2; j_call: TRBJ2-3; v_call: TRBV7-2; cdr3_nt: TGTGCCAGCAGCTTAGGACTAGCGGTGGGACTCACAGATACGCAGTATTTT; cdr3_aa: CASSLGLAVGLTDTQYF
clone_size: -; d_call: TRBD1; j_call: TRBJ1-1; v_call: TRBV2; cdr3_nt: TGTGCCAGCAGCCGGACAGGGGTAGTCACTGAAGCTTTCTTT; cdr3_aa: CASSRTGVVTEAFF
clone_size: -; d_call: TRBD1; j_call: TRBJ1-2; v_call: TRBV7-9; cdr3_nt: TGTGCCAGCAGCTCGGGGGACAGGGGGCCTGGCTACACCTTC; cdr3_aa: CASSSGDRGPGYTF
clone_size: -; d_call: -; j_call: TRBJ1-5; v_call: TRBV6-7; cdr3_nt: TGTGCCAGCAGTTACTCGGGTTGGGGGATTGGCAATCAGCCCCAGCATTTT; cdr3_aa: CASSYSGWGIGNQPQHF
clone_size: once; d_call: TRBD2; j_call: TRBJ2-1; v_call: TRBV5-4; cdr3_nt: TGTGCCAGCAGCTTCGGGGGGGCCTTGGGGAGCTCCTACAATGAGCAGTTCTTC; cdr3_aa: CASSFGGALGSSYNEQFF
clone_size: -; d_call: -; j_call: TRBJ2-7; v_call: TRBV20-1; cdr3_nt: TGCAGTGCTAGAGAGTCCCACGAGCAGTACTTC; cdr3_aa: CSARESHEQYF
clone_size: -; d_call: -; j_call: TRBJ1-4; v_call: TRBV7-9; cdr3_nt: TGTGCCAGCAGCTTACCGGCGGGACGAGCGATTGAAAAACTGTTTTTT; cdr3_aa: CASSLPAGRAIEKLFF
clone_size: once; d_call: -; j_call: TRBJ1-1; v_call: TRBV6-1; cdr3_nt: TGTGCCGGCACGGGTCAGGTTTCCACTGAAGCTTTCTTT; cdr3_aa: CAGTGQVSTEAFF
clone_size: once; d_call: TRBD1; j_call: TRBJ1-3; v_call: TRBV18; cdr3_nt: TGTGCCAGCTCAACCGACAGGGTCTCTGGAAACACCATATATTTT; cdr3_aa: CASSTDRVSGNTIYF
clone_size: -; d_call: -; j_call: TRBJ2-2; v_call: TRBV6-1; cdr3_nt: TGTGCCAGCCATAGGGCAGGGGGGACCGGGGAGCTGTTTTTT; cdr3_aa: CASHRAGGTGELFF
clone_size: -; d_call: TRBD1; j_call: TRBJ2-5; v_call: TRBV5-4; cdr3_nt: TGTGCCAGCAGCCGAGACAGGGTTATTCAAGAGACCCAGTACTTC; cdr3_aa: CASSRDRVIQETQYF
clone_size: -; d_call: -; j_call: TRBJ1-6; v_call: TRBV14; cdr3_nt: TGTGCCAGCAGCCAAATGAAGAGTGGAGATTCACCCCTCCACTTT; cdr3_aa: CASSQMKSGDSPLHF
clone_size: -; d_call: TRBD1; j_call: TRBJ1-2; v_call: TRBV7-2; cdr3_nt: TGTGCCAGCAGTTCCGGGACAGGCTTAAGGAACTATGGCTACACCTTC; cdr3_aa: CASSSGTGLRNYGYTF
clone_size: once; d_call: -; j_call: TRBJ1-2; v_call: TRBV7-9; cdr3_nt: TGTGCCAGCAGCCCACTGGGGGGGCATGGCTACACCTTC; cdr3_aa: CASSPLGGHGYTF
clone_size: -; d_call: TRBD1; j_call: TRBJ2-6; v_call: TRBV5-1; cdr3_nt: TGCGCCAGCAGCTGGGGACAGGGGGCGCTGGGTGGTGGGGCCAACGTCCTGACTTTC; cdr3_aa: CASSWGQGALGGGANVLTF
clone_size: -; d_call: TRBD1; j_call: TRBJ1-5; v_call: TRBV5-1; cdr3_nt: TGCGCCAGCAGCGAGAGACAGGGCCGGAATCAGCCCCAGCATTTT; cdr3_aa: CASSERQGRNQPQHF
clone_size: -; d_call: TRBD2; j_call: TRBJ2-3; v_call: TRBV10-2; cdr3_nt: TGCGCCAGCAAACAGGGACTAGCGGGGGCCTCACGCCGCACAGATACGCAGTATTTT; cdr3_aa: CASKQGLAGASRRTDTQYF
clone_size: -; d_call: -; j_call: TRBJ1-3; v_call: TRBV28; cdr3_nt: TGTGCCAGCATTCCTTCCCGACAGGCCCTCTCTGGAAACACCATATATTTT; cdr3_aa: CASIPSRQALSGNTIYF
clone_size: once; d_call: -; j_call: TRBJ2-5; v_call: TRBV11-2; cdr3_nt: TGTGCCAGCAGCCCCCTGGGGACTCTTCAAGAGACCCAGTACTTC; cdr3_aa: CASSPLGTLQETQYF
clone_size: -; d_call: -; j_call: TRBJ1-5; v_call: TRBV10-3; cdr3_nt: TGTGCCGCCGGGACGGGAAAAGATCAGCCCCAGCATTTT; cdr3_aa: CAAGTGKDQPQHF
clone_size: -; d_call: -; j_call: TRBJ2-2; v_call: TRBV19; cdr3_nt: TGTGCCAGTAGTAGATACGGGGGCCGGAACACCGGGGAGCTGTTTTTT; cdr3_aa: CASSRYGGRNTGELFF
clone_size: -; d_call: TRBD1; j_call: TRBJ1-6; v_call: TRBV6-1; cdr3_nt: TGTGCCAGCAGGACAGGGCATTCACCCCTCCACTTT; cdr3_aa: CASRTGHSPLHF
clone_size: -; d_call: TRBD1; j_call: TRBJ1-2; v_call: TRBV5-1; cdr3_nt: TGCGCCAGCAGCTTCCAGGGGGCGAGATATGGCTACACCTTC; cdr3_aa: CASSFQGARYGYTF
clone_size: -; d_call: -; j_call: TRBJ2-7; v_call: TRBV19; cdr3_nt: TGTGCCAGTAAATTAGCGGTTAGCTCCTACGAGCAGTACTTC; cdr3_aa: CASKLAVSSYEQYF
clone_size: -; d_call: -; j_call: TRBJ2-2; v_call: TRBV18; cdr3_nt: TGTGCCAGCTCACCCTCATTACCGGGAGCCGCGAACACCGGGGAGCTGTTTTTT; cdr3_aa: CASSPSLPGAANTGELFF
clone_size: -; d_call: -; j_call: TRBJ2-7; v_call: TRBV21-1; cdr3_nt: TGTGCCAGCAGCAAAGATAAACAGGGGACTACCTACGAGCAGTACTTC; cdr3_aa: CASSKDKQGTTYEQYF
clone_size: -; d_call: TRBD1; j_call: TRBJ2-1; v_call: TRBV18; cdr3_nt: TGTGCCAGCTCTCCCAACGGACAGGGCAATGATGAGCAGTTCTTC; cdr3_aa: CASSPNGQGNDEQFF
clone_size: -; d_call: -; j_call: TRBJ2-5; v_call: TRBV5-1; cdr3_nt: TGCGCCAGCAGCCAAGACGCAGGAGAGACCCAGTACTTC; cdr3_aa: CASSQDAGETQYF
clone_size: -; d_call: -; j_call: TRBJ2-7; v_call: TRBV20-1; cdr3_nt: TGCAGTGCTCACTCGGGAGACGAGCAGTACTTC; cdr3_aa: CSAHSGDEQYF
clone_size: -; d_call: -; j_call: TRBJ2-1; v_call: TRBV5-6; cdr3_nt: TGTGCCAGCAGCGGTTTCTACGACAATGAGCAGTTCTTC; cdr3_aa: CASSGFYDNEQFF
clone_size: -; d_call: -; j_call: TRBJ2-5; v_call: TRBV5-4; cdr3_nt: TGTGCCAGCAGCCCCCCGGACATACAAGAGACCCAGTACTTC; cdr3_aa: CASSPPDIQETQYF
clone_size: few; d_call: -; j_call: TRBJ1-1; v_call: TRBV2; cdr3_nt: TGTGCCAGCAGTGACGAGGGGATGAACACTGAAGCTTTCTTT; cdr3_aa: CASSDEGMNTEAFF
clone_size: -; d_call: TRBD2; j_call: TRBJ2-6; v_call: TRBV7-2; cdr3_nt: TGTGCCAGCAGCCCATCGGGGGGATCCGGGGCCAACGTCCTGACTTTC; cdr3_aa: CASSPSGGSGANVLTF
clone_size: -; d_call: TRBD1; j_call: TRBJ1-5; v_call: TRBV28; cdr3_nt: TGTGCCAGCAGTTTCTTTACCGGGACAGCGTATAGCAATCAGCCCCAGCATTTT; cdr3_aa: CASSFFTGTAYSNQPQHF
clone_size: -; d_call: -; j_call: TRBJ1-1; v_call: TRBV5-6; cdr3_nt: TGTGCCAGCAGCTTGGTACTTCGTGTGAAGACTGAAGCTTTCTTT; cdr3_aa: CASSLVLRVKTEAFF
clone_size: -; d_call: TRBD2; j_call: TRBJ2-7; v_call: TRBV2; cdr3_nt: TGTGCCAGCAGTGATGAGAGGGCGGGGGTCTACGAGCAGTACTTC; cdr3_aa: CASSDERAGVYEQYF
clone_size: once; d_call: -; j_call: TRBJ2-7; v_call: TRBV2; cdr3_nt: TGTGCCAGCAGTCGAGGGGCAGGGGCCTACGAGCAGTACTTC; cdr3_aa: CASSRGAGAYEQYF
clone_size: -; d_call: TRBD1; j_call: TRBJ1-4; v_call: TRBV5-1; cdr3_nt: TGCGCCAGCAGCTCCCAGGGACAGCGAAATGAAAAACTGTTTTTT; cdr3_aa: CASSSQGQRNEKLFF
clone_size: -; d_call: -; j_call: TRBJ1-1; v_call: TRBV19; cdr3_nt: TGTGCCAGTAGTTTCTTAGGGGGATTAACTGAAGCTTTCTTT; cdr3_aa: CASSFLGGLTEAFF
clone_size: -; d_call: -; j_call: TRBJ2-7; v_call: TRBV27; cdr3_nt: TGTGCCAGCAGTTTTCCGGGGGCCTCCCTCTACGAGCAGTACTTC; cdr3_aa: CASSFPGASLYEQYF
clone_size: -; d_call: -; j_call: TRBJ1-1; v_call: TRBV5-1; cdr3_nt: TGCGCCAGCAGCTGGGAGGGGAAGGGGAACACTGAAGCTTTCTTT; cdr3_aa: CASSWEGKGNTEAFF
clone_size: -; d_call: -; j_call: TRBJ1-5; v_call: TRBV5-6; cdr3_nt: TGTGCCAGCAGCTTGGCCGTGGAGGGAGATCAGCCCCAGCATTTT; cdr3_aa: CASSLAVEGDQPQHF
clone_size: -; d_call: TRBD1; j_call: TRBJ1-2; v_call: TRBV19; cdr3_nt: TGTGCCAGTAGTAACAGACAGGGAGGGAGAATTAACTATGGCTACACCTTC; cdr3_aa: CASSNRQGGRINYGYTF
clone_size: -; d_call: -; j_call: TRBJ2-3; v_call: TRBV5-1; cdr3_nt: TGCGCCAGCAGCTTCCAGGGGAGGACAGATACGCAGTATTTT; cdr3_aa: CASSFQGRTDTQYF
clone_size: -; d_call: -; j_call: TRBJ2-2; v_call: TRBV2; cdr3_nt: TGTGCCAGCAGGGGCACGACGAACACCGGGGAGCTGTTTTTT; cdr3_aa: CASRGTTNTGELFF
clone_size: once; d_call: TRBD2; j_call: TRBJ2-1; v_call: TRBV2; cdr3_nt: TGTGCCAGTACTAGCGGGGGGCCAGGGGAGCAGTTCTTC; cdr3_aa: CASTSGGPGEQFF
clone_size: -; d_call: TRBD2; j_call: TRBJ2-6; v_call: TRBV7-3; cdr3_nt: TGTGCCAGCAGCTTAAGCCCCTCTCTAGCGGGGAGGAGCTCTGGGGCCAACGTCCTGACTTTC; cdr3_aa: CASSLSPSLAGRSSGANVLTF
clone_size: -; d_call: -; j_call: TRBJ1-1; v_call: TRBV5-1; cdr3_nt: TGCGCCAGCAGCCTGAATGGGGGCACTGAAGCTTTCTTT; cdr3_aa: CASSLNGGTEAFF
clone_size: -; d_call: -; j_call: TRBJ1-1; v_call: TRBV5-1; cdr3_nt: TGCGCCAGCAGCTTGTGGCAGACGAACACTGAAGCTTTCTTT; cdr3_aa: CASSLWQTNTEAFF
clone_size: -; d_call: -; j_call: TRBJ1-5; v_call: TRBV5-6; cdr3_nt: TGTGCCAGCAGCTTATGGCGAGGTGGTCAGCCCCAGCATTTT; cdr3_aa: CASSLWRGGQPQHF
clone_size: -; d_call: -; j_call: TRBJ1-2; v_call: TRBV18; cdr3_nt: TGTGCCAGCTCACCCGGGGGGGCAGATCAGGTCTATGGCTACACCTTC; cdr3_aa: CASSPGGADQVYGYTF
clone_size: -; d_call: -; j_call: TRBJ2-5; v_call: TRBV7-7; cdr3_nt: TGTGCTAGCAGCTTAGATGTAGAAGAGACCCAGTACTTC; cdr3_aa: CASSLDVEETQYF
clone_size: -; d_call: -; j_call: TRBJ1-2; v_call: TRBV28; cdr3_nt: TGTGCCAGCAGTTTATTGGGGGCGCCTCGTGGCTACACCTTC; cdr3_aa: CASSLLGAPRGYTF